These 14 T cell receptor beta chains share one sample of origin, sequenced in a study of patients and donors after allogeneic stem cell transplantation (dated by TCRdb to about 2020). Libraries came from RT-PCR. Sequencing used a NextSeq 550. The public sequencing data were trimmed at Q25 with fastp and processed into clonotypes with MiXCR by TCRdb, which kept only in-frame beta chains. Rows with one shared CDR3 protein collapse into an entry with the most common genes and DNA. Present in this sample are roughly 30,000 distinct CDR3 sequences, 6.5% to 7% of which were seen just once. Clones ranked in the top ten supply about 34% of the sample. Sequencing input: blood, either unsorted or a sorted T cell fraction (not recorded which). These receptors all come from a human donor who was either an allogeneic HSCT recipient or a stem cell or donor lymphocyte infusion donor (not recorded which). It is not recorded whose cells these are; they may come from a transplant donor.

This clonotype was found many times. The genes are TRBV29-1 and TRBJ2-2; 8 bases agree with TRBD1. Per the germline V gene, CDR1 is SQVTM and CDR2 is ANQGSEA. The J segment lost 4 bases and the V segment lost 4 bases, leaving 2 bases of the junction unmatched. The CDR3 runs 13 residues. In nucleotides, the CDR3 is TGCAGCGTTGCACAGGGGGGCACCGGGGAGCTGTTTTTT. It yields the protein CSVAQGGTGELFF.

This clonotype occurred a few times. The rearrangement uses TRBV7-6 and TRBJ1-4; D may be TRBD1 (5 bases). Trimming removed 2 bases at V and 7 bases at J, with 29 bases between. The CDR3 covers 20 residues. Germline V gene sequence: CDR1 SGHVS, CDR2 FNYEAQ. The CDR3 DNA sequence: TGTGCCAGCAGCTTACCCAGAACAAGAGTCTTCCAGGGATTGGGTGAAAAACTGTTTTTT. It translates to CASSLPRTRVFQGLGEKLFF.

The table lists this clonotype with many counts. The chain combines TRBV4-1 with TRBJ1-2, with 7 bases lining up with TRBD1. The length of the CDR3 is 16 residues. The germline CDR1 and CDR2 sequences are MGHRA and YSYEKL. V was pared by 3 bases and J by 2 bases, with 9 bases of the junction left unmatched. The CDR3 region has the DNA TGCGCCAGCAGCCATGACCACAGGGGTCCCAACTATGGCTACACCTTC. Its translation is CASSHDHRGPNYGYTF.

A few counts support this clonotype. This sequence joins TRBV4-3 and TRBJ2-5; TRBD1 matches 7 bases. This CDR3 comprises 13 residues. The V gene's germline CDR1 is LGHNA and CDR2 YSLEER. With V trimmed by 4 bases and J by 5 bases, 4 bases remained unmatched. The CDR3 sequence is CASSRHRGETQYF. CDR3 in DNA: TGCGCCAGCAGCCGGCACAGGGGTGAGACCCAGTACTTC.

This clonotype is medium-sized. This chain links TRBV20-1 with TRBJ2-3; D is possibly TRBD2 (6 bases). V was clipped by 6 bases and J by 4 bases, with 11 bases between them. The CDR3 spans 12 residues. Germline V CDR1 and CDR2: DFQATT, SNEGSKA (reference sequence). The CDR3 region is CSAEGRADTQYF. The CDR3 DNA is TGCAGTGCGGAGGGCCGTGCAGATACGCAGTATTTT.

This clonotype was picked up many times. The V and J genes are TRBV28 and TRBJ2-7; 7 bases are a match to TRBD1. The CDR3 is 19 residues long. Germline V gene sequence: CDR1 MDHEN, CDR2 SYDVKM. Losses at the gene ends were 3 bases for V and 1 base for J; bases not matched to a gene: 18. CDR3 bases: TGTGCCAGCAGTTTTTCATCGTCCGGGACAGTTTTCCATTCCTACGAGCAGTACTTC. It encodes CASSFSSSGTVFHSYEQYF.

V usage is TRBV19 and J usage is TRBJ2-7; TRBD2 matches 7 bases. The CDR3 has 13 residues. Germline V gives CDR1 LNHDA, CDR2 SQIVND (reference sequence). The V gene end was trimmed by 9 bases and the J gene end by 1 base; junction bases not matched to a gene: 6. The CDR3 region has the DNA TGTGCCAGCCGAAGTAGCGGGTCCTACGAGCAGTACTTC. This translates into CASRSSGSYEQYF. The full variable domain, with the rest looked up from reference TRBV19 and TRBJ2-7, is DGGITQSPKYLFRKEGQNVTLSCEQNLNHDAMYWYRQDPGQGLRLIYYSQIVNDFQKGDIAEGYSVSREKKESFPLTVTSAQKNPTAFYLCASRSSGSYEQYFGPGTRLTVT.

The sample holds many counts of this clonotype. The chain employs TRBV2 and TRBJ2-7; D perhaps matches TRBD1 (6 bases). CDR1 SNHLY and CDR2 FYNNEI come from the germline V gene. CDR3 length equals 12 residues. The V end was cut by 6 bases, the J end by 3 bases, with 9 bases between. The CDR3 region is CASRLDSYEQYF. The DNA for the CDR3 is TGTGCCAGCAGGCTGGACAGCTACGAGCAGTACTTC.

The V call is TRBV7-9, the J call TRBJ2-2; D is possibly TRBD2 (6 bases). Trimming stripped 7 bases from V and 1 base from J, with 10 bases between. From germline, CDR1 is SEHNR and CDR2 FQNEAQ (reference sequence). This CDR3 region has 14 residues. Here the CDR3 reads CASIMGGNTGELFF. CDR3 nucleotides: TGTGCCAGCATCATGGGGGGGAACACCGGGGAGCTGTTTTTT.

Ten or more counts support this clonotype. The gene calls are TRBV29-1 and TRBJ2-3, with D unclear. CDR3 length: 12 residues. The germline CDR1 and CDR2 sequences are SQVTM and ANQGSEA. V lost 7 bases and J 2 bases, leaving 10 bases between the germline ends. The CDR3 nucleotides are TGCAGCGGGCACGAGAACACAGATACGCAGTATTTT. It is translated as CSGHENTDTQYF.

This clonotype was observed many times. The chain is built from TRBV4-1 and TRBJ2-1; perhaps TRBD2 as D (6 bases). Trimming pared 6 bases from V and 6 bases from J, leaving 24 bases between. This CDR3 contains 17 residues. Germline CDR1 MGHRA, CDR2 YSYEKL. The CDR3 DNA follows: TGCGCCAGCAGATCGCCCCCCGGGACTCAATGGGGCAATGAGCAGTTCTTC. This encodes CASRSPPGTQWGNEQFF.

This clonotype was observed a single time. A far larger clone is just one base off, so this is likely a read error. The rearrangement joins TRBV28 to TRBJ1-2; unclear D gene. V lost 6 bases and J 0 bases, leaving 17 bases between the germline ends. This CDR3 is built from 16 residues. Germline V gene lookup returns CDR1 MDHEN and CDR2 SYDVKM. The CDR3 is CASSDGWAGTNYGYTF. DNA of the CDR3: TGTGCCAGCAGCGATGGTTGGGCGGGAACTAACTATGGCTACACCTTC.

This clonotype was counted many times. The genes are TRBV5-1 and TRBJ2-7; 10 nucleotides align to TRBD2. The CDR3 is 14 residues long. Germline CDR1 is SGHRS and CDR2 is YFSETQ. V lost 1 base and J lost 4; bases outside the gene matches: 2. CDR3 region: CASSLTSGIYEQYF. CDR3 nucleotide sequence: TGCGCCAGCAGCTTGACTAGCGGGATTTACGAGCAGTACTTC.

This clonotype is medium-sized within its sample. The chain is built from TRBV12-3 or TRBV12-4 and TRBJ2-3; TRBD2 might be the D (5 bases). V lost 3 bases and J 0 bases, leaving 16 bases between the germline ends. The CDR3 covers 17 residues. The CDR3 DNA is TGTGCCAGCAGTTTGGAGGTCACGGCGCCTAGCACAGATACGCAGTATTTT. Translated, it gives CASSLEVTAPSTDTQYF.